This T cell receptor beta chain is drawn from a study of blood T cell repertoires in COVID-19. Looking at the study overall: Acute-phase and convalescent COVID-19 samples originated in the United States, Italy and Spain. Sources were T cells, B-cell-depleted T cells, or PBMCs; the material itself was cDNA or gDNA.

CDR3 length: 14 amino acids. Germline values: CDR1 MNHEY, CDR2 SMNVEV (reference sequence). Per the study methods: Nucleated cell number was recorded as an estimate derived from reference gene primer amplification. TCRdb's copy holds only in-frame clones and misses some; the assay was immunoSEQ multiplex PCR. Clonal size and the V and J genes are those of that table, whereas D and trimming came from the DNA. The data contain about 190,000 clones, approximately 92% of them singletons. This clonotype was sampled from a man in his forties or fifties with acute or convalescent COVID-19. V and J are TRBV27 and TRBJ2-5; 7 bases align to TRBD1. With the DNA end fitting TRBJ2-7 better, the J assignment may be wrong. Input material: peripheral blood. CDR3 DNA sequence: TGTGCCAGCAGTAAGGGACAGCTACGCTACGAGCAGTACTTC. It encodes CASSKGQLRYEQYF.